This T cell receptor beta chain was identified in a study of beta chain features in type 1 diabetes. Whole-study findings and limits: Fewer insertions but more deletions were seen at VDJ junctions in type 1 diabetes patients.

Expressed TCRB transcripts were sequenced after all isolated RNA was converted to cDNA. Assay used: immunoSEQ multiplex PCR; TCRdb lists only in-frame clones, some missing. The sample carries roughly 230,000 clones, 9.6% recorded once. About this clone itself: Its antigen is not known. The junction departs from the called germline gene at one end, perhaps through a read error.

The CDR3 is 15 residues long. In germline, CDR1 is WSHSY, CDR2 SAAADI. This sequence was found in a woman aged 18-29 years in good health. This chain uses TRBV10-2 with TRBJ2-7; the match to TRBD2 covers 11 bases. The sample comprised naive CD4+ T cells from blood. The chain's CDR3 is CASSESLAGAHEQYF. In DNA form, the CDR3 reads TGCGCCAGCAGCGAGTCACTAGCGGGAGCCCACGAGCAGTACTTC.